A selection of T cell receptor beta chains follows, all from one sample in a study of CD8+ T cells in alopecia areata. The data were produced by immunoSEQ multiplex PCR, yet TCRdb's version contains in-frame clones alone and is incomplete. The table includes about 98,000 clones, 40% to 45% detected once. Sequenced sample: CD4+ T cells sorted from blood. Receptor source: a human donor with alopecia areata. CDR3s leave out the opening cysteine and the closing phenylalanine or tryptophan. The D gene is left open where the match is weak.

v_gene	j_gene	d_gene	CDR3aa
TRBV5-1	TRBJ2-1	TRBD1	ASSLGQGYNNEQF
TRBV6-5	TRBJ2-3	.	ASSYRTTDTQY
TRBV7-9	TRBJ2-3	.	ASTLGADTQY
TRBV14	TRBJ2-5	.	ASSQALQETQY
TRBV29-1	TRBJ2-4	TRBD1	SVFYRGSGLNIQY
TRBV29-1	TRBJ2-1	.	SVEARTGYNEQF
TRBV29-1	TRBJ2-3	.	SGGAGETGTTQY
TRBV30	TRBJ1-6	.	AWSPAPDSPLH
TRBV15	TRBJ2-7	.	ATSRDPGLSYEQY
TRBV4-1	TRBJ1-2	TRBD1	ASSYPGQGAFGYT
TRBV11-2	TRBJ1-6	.	ASRRQRGGSPLH
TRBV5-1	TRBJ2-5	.	ASSLEGQTQY
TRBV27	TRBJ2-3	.	ASSWRRGSTDTQY
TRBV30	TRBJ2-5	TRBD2	AWSAALAGVETQY
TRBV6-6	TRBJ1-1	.	ASNTWTNTEAF
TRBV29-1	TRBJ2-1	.	SVQGASSYNEQF
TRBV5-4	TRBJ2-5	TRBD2	ASSSAGDQETQY
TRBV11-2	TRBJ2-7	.	ASSSWFSYEQY
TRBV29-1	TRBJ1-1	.	SVEDPGRNTEAF
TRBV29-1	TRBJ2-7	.	SVGTYEQY
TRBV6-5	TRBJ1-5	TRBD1	ASSYVQGYNQPQH
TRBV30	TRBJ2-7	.	AWTLRSDTYEQY
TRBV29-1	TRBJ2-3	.	SVRRDSTDTQY
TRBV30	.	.	AWKGGFSYEQY
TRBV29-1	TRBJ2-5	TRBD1	SVDNDRDQETQY
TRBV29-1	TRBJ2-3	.	SSGSGDTQY
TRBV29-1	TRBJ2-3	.	SVRRGSSTDTQY
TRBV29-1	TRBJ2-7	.	SVPRARAYEQY
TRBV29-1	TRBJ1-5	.	SVDGWRGYQPQH
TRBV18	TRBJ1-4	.	ASRNEKLF
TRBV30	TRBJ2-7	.	AWRKGQFLEQY
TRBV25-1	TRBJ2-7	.	ASSESWREQY
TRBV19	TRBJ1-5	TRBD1	ASKPYGDRGDQPQH
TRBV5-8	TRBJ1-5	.	ASSQDTSYQPQH
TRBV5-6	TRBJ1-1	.	ASSLERRNTEAF
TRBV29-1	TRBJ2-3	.	SVDHLQDTQY
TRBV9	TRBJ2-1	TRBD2	ASSVAGGQYNEQF
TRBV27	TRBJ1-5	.	ASSSRGQPQH
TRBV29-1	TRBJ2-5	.	SVGTTKETQY
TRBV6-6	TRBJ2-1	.	ASSYGRNEQF
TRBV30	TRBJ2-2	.	ASFDLNTGELF
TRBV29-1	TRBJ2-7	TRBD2	SATGTNYEQY
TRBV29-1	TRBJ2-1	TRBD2	SVDRRAGGSSSYNEQF
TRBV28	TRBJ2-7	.	ASILGSQSYEQY
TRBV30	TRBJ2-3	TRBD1	AWNRGPTDTQY
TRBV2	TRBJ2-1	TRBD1	ASRGQGLRVNEQF
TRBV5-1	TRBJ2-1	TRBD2	ASSATGLAGNNEQF
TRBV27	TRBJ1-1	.	ASRVTGYTEAF
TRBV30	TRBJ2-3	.	AWSAVDTQY
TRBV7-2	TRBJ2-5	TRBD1	ASSLLGQGTQY
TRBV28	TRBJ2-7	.	ASSRRGRPSYEQY
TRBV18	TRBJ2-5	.	ASSPLAAETQY
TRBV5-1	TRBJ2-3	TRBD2	ASSLGLAGDTQY
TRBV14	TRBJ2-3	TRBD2	ASSLLRGGEWTDTQY
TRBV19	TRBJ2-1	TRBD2	ATRTSGLYNEQF